This T cell receptor beta chain originates from a study of T cell responses to AZD1222 COVID-19 vaccine. TCRdb keeps only in-frame clones here, not all; method: immunoSEQ multiplex PCR. Of 90,000 to 150,000 clones detected, 91% appear once; the ten largest clones hold over 5%. The sample holds one count of this clone. The clonotype was recovered from an adult in good health. The source was peripheral blood, collected on day 0 of AZD1222 vaccination.

In DNA, the CDR3 is TGCGCCAGCAGCTCTACCCTGAGGGGGGTGACTAGCGCACACTACAATGAGCAGTTCTTC. Amino acids: CASSSTLRGVTSAHYNEQFF. This chain connects TRBV5-1 to TRBJ2-1; 8 bases are a match to TRBD2. CDR3 length: 20 amino acids. Germline CDR1 reads SGHRS; CDR2 reads YFSETQ. V lost 3 bases and J lost 3; bases outside the gene matches: 20.